This record concerns one T cell receptor beta chain sequence. The antigen is unknown. cDNA was made in eight separate reactions per sample. Each UMI harboured a 6-nucleotide sample barcode and was appended via template switching. TCRdb re-called the 5' RACE reads; one entry per CDR3 protein, DNA not given. This repertoire comprises about 350,000 distinct CDR3 sequences; its ten largest clones make up around 2%. The sample originates from a study of monozygotic twins with inflammatory bowel disease. The study's findings and limits: No separation of different T cell subtypes was possible. Support was absent for any single strong signal or clonotype linked to IBD.

The CDR3 spans 12 residues. In germline, CDR1 is MRHNA, CDR2 SNTAGT. The sequence was obtained from a human donor with ulcerative colitis or Crohn's disease, or a healthy co-twin of an affected twin (not recorded which). The material sequenced was blood. This chain uses TRBV6-4 with TRBJ2-1; TCRdb proposes TRBD2, but this gene call is untestable without DNA. The CDR3 protein is CARRLADNEQFF.